The 7 T cell receptor beta chains in this list originate from one sample, sequenced in a study of human T cells and chemical hapten exposure. TCRdb ran MiXCR on the RACE reads and lists one entry per CDR3 protein. Among tens of thousands of distinct CDR3 sequences listed, around 13% were seen once. As to time point: patch test 3, about 24 weeks after DPC sensitization. Treatment reported: therapeutic diphenylcyclopropenone sensitization with weekly scalp DPC. Sample: whole blood, taken in connection with sensitization to the hapten diphenylcyclopropenone (DPC). The receptors originated from a woman between 50 and 59 years old with alopecia areata. Some clones in this sample may be carry-over from other donors' samples.

This clonotype was seen a single time. The junction does not match germline at one end; this may be a read error. This chain joins TRBV4-2 and TRBJ2-3; the D call may be TRBD1 or TRBD2 (5 bases each). Germline V gives CDR1 LGHNA, CDR2 YNFKEQ. The CDR3 totals 18 residues. The CDR3 DNA reads as TGTGCCAGCAGCCAAGATCCCATCGTTGGGACCTTCGCAGATACGCTGTATTTT. Its protein is CASSQDPIVGTFADTLYF.

This clonotype was detected many times. The chain couples TRBV10-1 to TRBJ2-1, with TRBD1 matching 7 bases. The CDR3 is 15 residues long. V shed 4 bases, J shed 2 bases, and the junction held 5 bases outside the gene matches. The germline CDR1 and CDR2 sequences are WNHNN and SYGVQD (reference sequence). In nucleotides, the CDR3 is TGCGCCAGCAGTGCATCAGGGGGTCCCTACAATGAGCAGTTCTTC. Its protein product is CASSASGGPYNEQFF.

The sample holds many counts of this clonotype. The rearrangement links TRBV29-1 to TRBJ2-4, with TRBD2 as a possible D gene (6 bases). In germline, CDR1 is SQVTM, CDR2 ANQGSEA. The germline V and J ends were trimmed by 7 bases and 5 bases, with 18 bases remaining between them. The CDR3 contains 14 residues. DNA of the CDR3: TGCAGCGCCGCGGAGGGGATGGGGGAAAACATTCAGTACTTC. This encodes CSAAEGMGENIQYF. The full variable domain, with the rest looked up from reference TRBV29-1 and TRBJ2-4, is SAVISQKPSRDICQRGTSLTIQCQVDSQVTMMFWYRQQPGQSLTLIATANQGSEATYESGFVIDKFPISRPNLTFSTLTVSNMSPEDSSIYLCSAAEGMGENIQYFGAGTRLSVL.

The J gene is TRBJ2-3, the V gene TRBV18; TRBD2 matches 9 bases. V was pared by 3 bases and J by 2 bases, with 6 bases of the junction left unmatched. The germline gives CDR1 KGHSH, CDR2 LQKENI. The CDR3 extends over 16 amino acids. The CDR3 region is CASSPGLAGPTDTQYF. The CDR3 nucleotides read TGTGCCAGCTCACCTGGGCTAGCGGGACCCACAGATACGCAGTATTTT.

This clonotype was counted at least ten times. V usage is TRBV4-2 and J usage is TRBJ2-1, with no clear D. Trimming took 1 base from V and 7 from J, leaving 5 bases between them. From germline, CDR1 is LGHNA and CDR2 YNFKEQ. The CDR3 covers 12 residues. The CDR3 sequence is CASSQVSNEQFF. CDR3 DNA: TGTGCCAGCAGCCAAGTCTCTAATGAGCAGTTCTTC.

Of note for this clonotype: At one boundary the junction diverges from the germline segment, which might be a read error. This rearrangement joins TRBV20-1 to TRBJ1-4; no clear D gene. CDR3 length equals 11 residues. Germline CDR1 is DFQATT and CDR2 is SNEGSKA (reference sequence). CDR3 loop: CSGRLREKLFF. CDR3 nucleotides: TGCAGTGGTAGACTACGTGAAAAACTGTTTTTT.

The CDR3 region has the DNA TGTGCCAGCGATTTGACGGGGTATAATGAGCAGTTCTTC. Translating gives CASDLTGYNEQFF. This chain connects TRBV2 to TRBJ2-1; weak D call: TRBD2 (5 bases). V gave up 8 bases and J gave up 7 bases, with 15 bases separating them. The CDR3 has 13 residues. The germline gives CDR1 SNHLY, CDR2 FYNNEI.